The source of this TCR beta chain is a study of somatic mutations in cytotoxic T cells in rheumatoid arthritis. As for the study in general: Peripheral blood samples of 30 ml EDTA were taken from patients directly after diagnosis and before treatment. The authors flow-sorted some V beta antibody-stained T-cell populations at nearly 100% purity, including V beta1+ cells that they sequenced for TCRB.

Per the study methods: Rarely, patient CD8+ clones larger than 1% corresponded to published virus-specific TCRB sequences. Libraries were prepared by immunoSEQ multiplex PCR; TCRdb keeps only in-frame clonotypes and omits some of them. V and J calls and clone size come straight from that table; D and trimming were deduced from the DNA. The sample yields 20,000 to 25,000 clones, approximately 80% seen once. After CD4+ and CD8+ cells were isolated by positive magnetic bead selection, their purity was checked by flow cytometry. The V end lost 3 bases, the J end lost 5 bases, and 19 bases lay between the germline ends. CDR1 and CDR2 (germline): SGHVS, FQNEAQ. This CDR3 is 16 amino acids long. This clone is a singleton in its sample.

The receptor's source is an adult with rheumatoid arthritis. The source material was CD8+ T cells sorted from blood. The rearrangement joins TRBV7-8 to TRBJ1-1; TRBD1 might be the D (5 bases). CDR3 sequence reads: CASSFGLGERGTEAFF. The CDR3 nucleotides are TGTGCCAGCAGCTTTGGTCTAGGGGAAAGAGGGACTGAAGCTTTCTTT.